Below, 6 T cell receptor beta chains from the same sample are listed, as sequenced in a study of blood T cells in healthy people across ages. Then a second PCR, running roughly 7 to 11 cycles, was carried out with a sample-barcoded 5' primer and a J-beta primer mix. In TCRdb, the 5' RACE reads were re-called with MiXCR into one record per CDR3 protein. The table has about 750,000 distinct CDR3 sequences, 53% seen once. The sequenced material came from blood. Every receptor here comes from a man of 80 years or more in good health.

The chain uses TRBV12-3 or TRBV12-4 and TRBJ2-5, with 7 bases identical to TRBD2. V lost 7 bases to trimming and J lost 4 bases; unmatched junction nucleotides: 9. This CDR3 is 14 amino acids long. Here the CDR3 DNA reads TGTGCCAGCATCCTAAACACGGGGGGAGAGACCCAGTACTTC. It encodes CASILNTGGETQYF.

This clonotype has only one observation. This chain joins TRBV29-1 and TRBJ2-1; no reliable D call. The ends were cut back, 3 bases at V and 2 bases at J, with 17 bases in the middle. The CDR3 sequence is 16 residues long. Looked up from germline, CDR1 is SQVTM and CDR2 is ANQGSEA. The CDR3 region has the DNA TGCAGCGTTGATTTCCGGTTATTGGGCACCTACAATGAGCAGTTCTTC. This codes for CSVDFRLLGTYNEQFF.

The chain employs TRBV20-1 and TRBJ2-1; TRBD2 is a possible D gene (6 bases). The germline CDR1 and CDR2 sequences are DFQATT and SNEGSKA (reference sequence). The V and J ends lost 3 bases and 6 bases respectively, with 18 bases between them. The CDR3 loop spans 15 amino acids. The CDR3, as DNA: TGCAGTGCTAGTCTTCCTAGCGTTCCGGGCAATGAGCAGTTCTTC. Protein product: CSASLPSVPGNEQFF.

This chain connects TRBV4-1 to TRBJ2-6; tentatively, D is TRBD1 (5 bases). V was shortened by 6 bases and J by 0 bases, with 12 bases between the two germline ends. This CDR3 is 16 amino acids long. Germline V gene lookup returns CDR1 MGHRA and CDR2 YSYEKL. CDR3 residues: CASSPTGASGANVLTF. Here the CDR3 DNA reads TGCGCCAGCAGTCCCACAGGAGCCTCTGGGGCCAACGTCCTGACTTTC.

This clonotype has just a few counts. The rearrangement links TRBV12-3 or TRBV12-4 to TRBJ2-1; 7 bases map to TRBD1. TRBJ2-7 matches the DNA end more closely, so the J call is doubtful. CDR3 length equals 13 residues. CDR3 sequence reads: CASTVTGRNEQYF. The CDR3 nucleotides read TGTGCCAGCACCGTGACAGGGCGGAATGAGCAGTACTTC.

This clonotype was picked up a small number of times. This chain links TRBV10-3 with TRBJ2-7, with 14 positions matching TRBD2. V trimming: 6 bases; J trimming: 2 bases; junction bases outside the gene matches: 9. Germline V gene lookup returns CDR1 ENHRY and CDR2 SYGVKD. There are 17 residues in the CDR3. The CDR3 region is CAIRAGLAGGLAYEQYF. The DNA of the CDR3 is TGTGCCATCAGAGCTGGACTAGCGGGAGGTCTGGCCTACGAGCAGTACTTC.